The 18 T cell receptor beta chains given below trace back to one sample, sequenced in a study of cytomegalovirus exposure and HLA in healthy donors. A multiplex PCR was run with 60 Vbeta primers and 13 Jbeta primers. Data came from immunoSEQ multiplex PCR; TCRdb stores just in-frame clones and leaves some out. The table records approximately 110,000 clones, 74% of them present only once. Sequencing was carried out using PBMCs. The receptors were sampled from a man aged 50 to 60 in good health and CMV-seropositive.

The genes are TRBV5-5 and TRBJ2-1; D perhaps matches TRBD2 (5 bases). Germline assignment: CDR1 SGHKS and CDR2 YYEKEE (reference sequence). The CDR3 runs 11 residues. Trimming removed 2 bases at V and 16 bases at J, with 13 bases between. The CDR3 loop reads CASSFPGNEFF. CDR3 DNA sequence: TGTGCCAGCAGCTTCCCGGGGAATGAATTCTTC.

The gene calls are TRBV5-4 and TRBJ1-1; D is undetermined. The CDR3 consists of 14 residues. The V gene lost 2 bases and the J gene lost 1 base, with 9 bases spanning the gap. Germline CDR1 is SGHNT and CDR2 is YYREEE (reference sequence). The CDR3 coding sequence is TGTGCCAGCAGCTTTGGACGGGGGAACACTGAAGCTTTCTTT. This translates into CASSFGRGNTEAFF.

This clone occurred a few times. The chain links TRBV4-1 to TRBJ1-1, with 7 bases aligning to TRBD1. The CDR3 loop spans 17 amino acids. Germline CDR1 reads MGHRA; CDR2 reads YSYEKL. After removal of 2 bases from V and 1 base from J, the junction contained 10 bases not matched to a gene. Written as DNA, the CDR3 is TGCGCCAGCAGCCAACTTTGGCCGGGACAGACGAACACTGAAGCTTTCTTT. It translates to CASSQLWPGQTNTEAFF.

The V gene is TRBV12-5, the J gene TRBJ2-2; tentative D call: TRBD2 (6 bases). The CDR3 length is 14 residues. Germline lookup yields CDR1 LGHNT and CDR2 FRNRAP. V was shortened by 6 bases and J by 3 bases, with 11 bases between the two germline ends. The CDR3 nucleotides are TGTGCTAGTGGCAGGACTACCGACACCGGGGAGCTGTTTTTT. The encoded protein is CASGRTTDTGELFF.

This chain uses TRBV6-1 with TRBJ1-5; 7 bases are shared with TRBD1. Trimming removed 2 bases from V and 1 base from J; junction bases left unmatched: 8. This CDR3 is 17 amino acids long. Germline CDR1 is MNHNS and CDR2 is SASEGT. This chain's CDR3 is CASSERLGQVSNQPQHF. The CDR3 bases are TGTGCCAGCAGTGAAAGACTAGGACAGGTCAGCAATCAGCCCCAGCATTTT.

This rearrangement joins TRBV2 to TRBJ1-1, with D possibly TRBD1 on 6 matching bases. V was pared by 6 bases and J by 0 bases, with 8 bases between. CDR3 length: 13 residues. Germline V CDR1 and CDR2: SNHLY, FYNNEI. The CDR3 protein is CASRNRVNTEAFF. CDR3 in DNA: TGTGCCAGCAGAAACAGGGTGAACACTGAAGCTTTCTTT.

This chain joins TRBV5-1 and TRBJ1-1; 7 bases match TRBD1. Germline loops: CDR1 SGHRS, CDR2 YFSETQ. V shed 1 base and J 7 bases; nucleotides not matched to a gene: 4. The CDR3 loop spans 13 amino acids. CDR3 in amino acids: CASSLKGGDEAFF. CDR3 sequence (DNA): TGCGCCAGCAGCTTGAAAGGGGGCGATGAAGCTTTCTTT.

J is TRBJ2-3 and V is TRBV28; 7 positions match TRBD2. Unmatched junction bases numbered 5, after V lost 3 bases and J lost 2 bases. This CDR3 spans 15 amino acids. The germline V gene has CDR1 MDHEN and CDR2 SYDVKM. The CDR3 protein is CASSLVLADTDTQYF. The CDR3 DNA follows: TGTGCCAGCAGTTTGGTTCTAGCGGACACAGATACGCAGTATTTT.

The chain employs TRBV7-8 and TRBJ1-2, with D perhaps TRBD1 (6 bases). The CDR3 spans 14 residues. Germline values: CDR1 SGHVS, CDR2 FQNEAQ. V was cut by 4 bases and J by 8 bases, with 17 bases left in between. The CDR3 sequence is CASSSLAGAQGYTF. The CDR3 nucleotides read TGTGCCAGCAGCTCCCTTGCGGGGGCGCAAGGCTACACCTTC.

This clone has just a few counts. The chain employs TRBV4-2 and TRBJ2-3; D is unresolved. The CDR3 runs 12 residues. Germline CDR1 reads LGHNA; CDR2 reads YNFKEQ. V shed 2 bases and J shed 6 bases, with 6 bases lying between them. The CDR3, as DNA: TGTGCCAGCAGCCAACCTTCGGATACGCAGTATTTT. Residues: CASSQPSDTQYF.

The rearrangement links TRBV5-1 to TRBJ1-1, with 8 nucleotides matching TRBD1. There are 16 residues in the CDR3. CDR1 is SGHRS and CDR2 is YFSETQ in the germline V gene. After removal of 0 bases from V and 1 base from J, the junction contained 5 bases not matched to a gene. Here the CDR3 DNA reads TGCGCCAGCAGCTTGGGGCAGGGGGCAGGGAACACTGAAGCTTTCTTT. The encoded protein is CASSLGQGAGNTEAFF. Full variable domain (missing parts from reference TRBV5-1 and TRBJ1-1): KAGVTQTPRYLIKTRGQQVTLSCSPISGHRSVSWYQQTPGQGLQFLFEYFSETQRNKGNFPGRFSGRQFSNSRSEMNVSTLELGDSALYLCASSLGQGAGNTEAFFGQGTRLTVV.

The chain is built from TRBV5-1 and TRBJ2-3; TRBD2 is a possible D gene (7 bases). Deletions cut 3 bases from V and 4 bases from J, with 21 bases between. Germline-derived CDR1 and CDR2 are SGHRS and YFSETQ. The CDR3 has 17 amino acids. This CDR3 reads CASSWGTLREIADTQYF. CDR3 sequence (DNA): TGCGCCAGCAGCTGGGGGACACTGCGGGAGATCGCAGATACGCAGTATTTT.

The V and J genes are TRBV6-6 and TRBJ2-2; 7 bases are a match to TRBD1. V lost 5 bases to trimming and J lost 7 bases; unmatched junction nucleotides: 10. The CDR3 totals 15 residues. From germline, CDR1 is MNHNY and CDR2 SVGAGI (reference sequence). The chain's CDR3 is CASSILDRTFGELFF. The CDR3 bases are TGTGCCAGCAGTATCTTGGACAGGACCTTCGGGGAGCTGTTTTTT.

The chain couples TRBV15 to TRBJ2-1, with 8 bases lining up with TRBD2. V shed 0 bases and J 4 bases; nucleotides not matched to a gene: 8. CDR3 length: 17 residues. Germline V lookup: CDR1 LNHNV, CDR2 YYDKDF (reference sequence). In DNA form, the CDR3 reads TGTGCCACCAGCAGAGATTTGCCGGGGGGGCAGTACAATGAGCAGTTCTTC. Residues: CATSRDLPGGQYNEQFF.

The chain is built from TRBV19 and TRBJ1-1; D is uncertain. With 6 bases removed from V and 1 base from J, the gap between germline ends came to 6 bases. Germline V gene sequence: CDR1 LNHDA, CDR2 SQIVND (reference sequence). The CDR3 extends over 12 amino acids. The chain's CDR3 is CASRGRNTEAFF. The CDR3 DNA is TGTGCCAGTAGAGGGAGGAACACTGAAGCTTTCTTT.

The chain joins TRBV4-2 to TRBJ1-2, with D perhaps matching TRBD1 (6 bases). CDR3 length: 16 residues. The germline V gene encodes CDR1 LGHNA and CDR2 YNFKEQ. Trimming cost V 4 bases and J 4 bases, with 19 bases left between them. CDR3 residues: CASSREQGGEGYGYTF. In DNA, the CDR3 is TGTGCCAGCAGCCGAGAACAAGGGGGGGAAGGCTATGGCTACACCTTC.

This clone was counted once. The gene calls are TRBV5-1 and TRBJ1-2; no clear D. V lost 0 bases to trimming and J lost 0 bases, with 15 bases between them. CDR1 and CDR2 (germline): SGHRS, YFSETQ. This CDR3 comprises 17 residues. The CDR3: CASSLEASGWANYGYTF. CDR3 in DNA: TGCGCCAGCAGCTTGGAGGCCTCAGGATGGGCTAACTATGGCTACACCTTC.

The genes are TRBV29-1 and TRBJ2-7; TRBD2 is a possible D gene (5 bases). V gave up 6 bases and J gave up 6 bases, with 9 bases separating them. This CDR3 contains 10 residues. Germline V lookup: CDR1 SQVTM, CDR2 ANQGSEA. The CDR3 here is CSVRTGEQYF. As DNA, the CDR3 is TGCAGCGTCAGGACTGGCGAGCAGTACTTC.